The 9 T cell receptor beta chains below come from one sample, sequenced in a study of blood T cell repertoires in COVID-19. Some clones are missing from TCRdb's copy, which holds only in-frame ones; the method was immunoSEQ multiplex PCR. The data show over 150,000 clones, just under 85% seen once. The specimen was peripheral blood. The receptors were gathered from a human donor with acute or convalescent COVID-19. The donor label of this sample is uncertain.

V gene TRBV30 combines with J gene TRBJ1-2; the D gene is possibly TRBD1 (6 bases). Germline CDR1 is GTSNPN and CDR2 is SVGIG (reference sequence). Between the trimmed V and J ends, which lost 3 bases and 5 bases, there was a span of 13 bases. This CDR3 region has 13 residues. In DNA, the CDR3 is TGTGCCTGGAGGCATGCGGGGGCGTATGGCTACACCTTC. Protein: CAWRHAGAYGYTF.

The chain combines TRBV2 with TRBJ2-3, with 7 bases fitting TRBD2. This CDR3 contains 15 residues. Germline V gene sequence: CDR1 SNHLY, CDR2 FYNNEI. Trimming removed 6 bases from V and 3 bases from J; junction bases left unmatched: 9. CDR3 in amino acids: CASSGSGTETDTQYF. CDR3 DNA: TGTGCCAGCAGCGGAAGCGGGACGGAAACAGATACGCAGTATTTT.

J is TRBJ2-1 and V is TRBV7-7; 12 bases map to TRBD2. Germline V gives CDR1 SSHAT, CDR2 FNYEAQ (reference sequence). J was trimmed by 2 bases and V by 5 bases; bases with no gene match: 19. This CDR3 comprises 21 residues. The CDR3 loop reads CASSPRLAGDIARWAYNEQFF. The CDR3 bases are TGTGCCAGCAGCCCTCGACTAGCGGGAGATATCGCGAGGTGGGCCTACAATGAGCAGTTCTTC. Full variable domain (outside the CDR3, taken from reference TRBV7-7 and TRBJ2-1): GAGVSQSPRYKVTKRGQDVTLRCDPISSHATLYWYQQALGQGPEFLTYFNYEAQPDKSGLPSDRFSAERPEGSISTLTIQRTEQRDSAMYRCASSPRLAGDIARWAYNEQFFGPGTRLTVL.

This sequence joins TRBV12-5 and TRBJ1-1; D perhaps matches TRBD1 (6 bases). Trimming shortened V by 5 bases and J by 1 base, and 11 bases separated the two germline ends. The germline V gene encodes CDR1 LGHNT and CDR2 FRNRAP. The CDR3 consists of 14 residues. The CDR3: CASGTDRQNTEAFF. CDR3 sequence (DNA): TGTGCTAGTGGTACTGACAGGCAGAACACTGAAGCTTTCTTT.

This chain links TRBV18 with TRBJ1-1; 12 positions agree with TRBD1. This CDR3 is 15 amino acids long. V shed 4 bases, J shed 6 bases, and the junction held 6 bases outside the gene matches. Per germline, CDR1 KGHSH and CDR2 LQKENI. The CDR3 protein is CASSQGQGAMAEAFF. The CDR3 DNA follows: TGTGCCAGCTCACAGGGACAGGGGGCGATGGCTGAAGCTTTCTTT.

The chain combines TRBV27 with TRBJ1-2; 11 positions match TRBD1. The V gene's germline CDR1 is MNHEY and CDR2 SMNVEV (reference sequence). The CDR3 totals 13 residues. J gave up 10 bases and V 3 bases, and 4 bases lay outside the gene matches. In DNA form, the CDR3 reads TGTGCCAGCAGTTTCCGGGACAGGGGGATCTACACCTTC. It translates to CASSFRDRGIYTF.

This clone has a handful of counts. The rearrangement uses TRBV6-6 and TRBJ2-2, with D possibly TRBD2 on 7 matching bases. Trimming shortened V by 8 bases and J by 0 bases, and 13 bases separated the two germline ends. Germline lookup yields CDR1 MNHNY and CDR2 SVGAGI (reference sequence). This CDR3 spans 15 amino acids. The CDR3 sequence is CASRPGGPNTGELFF. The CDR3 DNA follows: TGTGCCAGCCGCCCGGGGGGCCCGAACACCGGGGAGCTGTTTTTT.

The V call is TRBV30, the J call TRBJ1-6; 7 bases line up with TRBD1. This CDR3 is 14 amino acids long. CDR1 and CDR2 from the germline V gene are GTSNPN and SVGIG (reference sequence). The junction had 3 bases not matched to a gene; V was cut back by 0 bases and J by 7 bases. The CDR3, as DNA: TGTGCCTGGAGTGTCGGCAGGGGGAATTCACCCCTCCACTTT. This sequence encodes CAWSVGRGNSPLHF.

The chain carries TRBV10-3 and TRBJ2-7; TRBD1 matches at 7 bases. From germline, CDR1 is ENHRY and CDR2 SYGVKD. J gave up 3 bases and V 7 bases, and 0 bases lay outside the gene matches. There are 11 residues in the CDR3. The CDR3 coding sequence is TGTGCCATCACAGGGGGCTACGAGCAGTACTTC. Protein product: CAITGGYEQYF.